The 24 T cell receptor beta chains reported below all come from one sample, sequenced in a study of CD4 T cells in relation to SARS-CoV-2 and coronaviruses. Only in-frame clones appear in the TCRdb table, and some are missing; sequencing was by immunoSEQ multiplex PCR. The sample has 10,000 to 15,000 clones, about 72% seen once. These TCRs' antigens remain unknown. The unexposed donors gave CD4+ T cells in about 2011-2019, prior to COVID-19. The cells were cultured for under twelve days before CD4+ T cells were isolated. The sample was CD4+ T cells from PBMCs, cultured in vitro. The receptors stem from a human donor in good health.

This clone was counted once. The chain links TRBV21-1 to TRBJ2-7; the table names TRBD1, a call not compared with the DNA. TRBV21-1 is a pseudogene segment. The CDR3 is 11 residues long. CDR3 in DNA: TGTGCCCACAGGATCTCCTACGAGCAGTACTTC. Residues: CAHRISYEQYF.

This sequence joins TRBV19 and TRBJ2-6; D unresolved. Germline V gene data show CDR1 as LNHDA and CDR2 as SQIVND (reference sequence). The CDR3 runs to 15 residues. Between the trimmed V and J ends, which lost 8 bases and 1 base, there was a span of 12 bases. This CDR3 reads CASLPWGSGANVLTF. In DNA, the CDR3 is TGTGCCAGTCTCCCTTGGGGATCTGGGGCCAACGTCCTGACTTTC.

This clone occurred once. The genes are TRBV19 and TRBJ2-7, with TRBD1 matching over 10 bases. This CDR3 region has 15 residues. CDR1 is LNHDA and CDR2 is SQIVND in the germline V gene (reference sequence). V shed 4 bases and J 3 bases; nucleotides not matched to a gene: 6. The CDR3 nucleotides read TGTGCCAGTAGTAAGGCGGGACAGGGGCTCTACGAGCAGTACTTC. It translates to CASSKAGQGLYEQYF.

The chain is built from TRBV7-3 and TRBJ2-1; perhaps TRBD2 as D (7 bases). CDR3 length equals 16 residues. The ends were cut back, 5 bases at V and 2 bases at J, with 16 bases in the middle. Germline CDR1 reads SGHTA; CDR2 reads FQGTGA. CDR3 sequence reads: CASSPRQGGAYNEQFF. The CDR3, as DNA: TGTGCCAGCAGCCCACGACAAGGGGGGGCCTACAATGAGCAGTTCTTC.

CDR3 region: CASSLGQGALDTQYF. CDR3 nucleotide sequence: TGCGCCAGCAGCTTGGGACAGGGGGCGTTAGATACGCAGTATTTT. J is TRBJ2-3 and V is TRBV5-1, with 10 bases that match TRBD1. Trimming took 0 bases from V and 5 from J; bases not matched to a gene: 3. This CDR3 comprises 15 residues. The germline gives CDR1 SGHRS, CDR2 YFSETQ.

This clone came up once. The rearrangement links TRBV18 to TRBJ2-7; no clear D. V shed 4 bases and J shed 2 bases, with 12 bases lying between them. Germline CDR1 is KGHSH and CDR2 is LQKENI. CDR3 size: 14 residues. The CDR3 DNA sequence: TGTGCCAGCTCACTAACACATAGCCCCTACGAGCAGTACTTC. Amino acid sequence: CASSLTHSPYEQYF.

As for this clone: An end of the junction does not agree with germline; a read error may underlie this. The rearrangement links TRBV27 to TRBJ2-2; no clear D. Germline V gene sequence: CDR1 MNHEY, CDR2 SMNVEV (reference sequence). This CDR3 contains 16 residues. CDR3 region: CASSPVEFAKTGELFF. CDR3 sequence (DNA): TGTGCCAGCAGCCCCGTCGAGTTTGCGAAGACCGGGGAGCTGTTTTTT.

The chain couples TRBV6-5 to TRBJ1-5; possibly TRBD1 for D (5 bases). This CDR3 has 14 residues. The germline CDR1 and CDR2 sequences are MNHEY and SVGAGI. Between the trimmed V and J ends, which lost 5 bases and 2 bases, there was a span of 10 bases. The CDR3 protein is CASSPRGGNQPQHF. The DNA for the CDR3 is TGTGCCAGCAGTCCAAGGGGAGGCAATCAGCCCCAGCATTTT.

This chain joins TRBV12-3 or TRBV12-4 and TRBJ1-1; the D is unclear. V lost 3 bases and J 12 bases, leaving 14 bases between the germline ends. The CDR3 spans 12 residues. In DNA, the CDR3 is TGTGCCAGCAGTTTCGACCAATTCGAGACTTTCTTT. Its translation: CASSFDQFETFF.

The chain couples TRBV5-3 to TRBJ1-1, with 11 positions matching TRBD1. TRBV5-3 is an open reading frame, and its role is uncertain. CDR3 length: 12 amino acids. V dropped 2 bases and J dropped 11; count of bases not matched to a gene: 2. As DNA, the CDR3 is TGTGCCAGAAGCTTTAGGACAGGGGGCGCTTTCTTT. This sequence encodes CARSFRTGGAFF.

This rearrangement joins TRBV29-1 to TRBJ1-1; D is perhaps TRBD1 (6 bases). The CDR3 totals 11 residues. Germline assignment: CDR1 SQVTM and CDR2 ANQGSEA. The V end was cut by 7 bases, the J end by 2 bases, with 8 bases between. This CDR3 reads CSAGENTEAFF. CDR3 nucleotides: TGCAGCGCAGGGGAAAACACTGAAGCTTTCTTT.

The chain combines TRBV6-2 or TRBV6-3 with TRBJ2-7; a weak D match, TRBD2 (6 bases). This CDR3 contains 14 residues. Germline V gene data show CDR1 as MNHEY and CDR2 as SVGEGT. V was clipped by 2 bases and J by 7 bases, with 15 bases between them. This CDR3 reads CASSYGTLNGEQYF. CDR3 DNA sequence: TGTGCCAGCAGTTACGGGACTCTCAACGGGGAGCAGTACTTC.

The chain carries TRBV27 and TRBJ1-5; 9 bases are shared with TRBD1. J was trimmed by 4 bases and V by 4 bases; bases with no gene match: 2. Germline V gives CDR1 MNHEY, CDR2 SMNVEV (reference sequence). This CDR3 is 14 amino acids long. CDR3 sequence reads: CASSSGTGNQPQHF. The CDR3 DNA reads TGTGCCAGCAGTTCCGGGACAGGGAATCAGCCCCAGCATTTT.

This sequence joins TRBV30 and TRBJ1-2; D is perhaps TRBD1 (5 bases). Germline V gene lookup returns CDR1 GTSNPN and CDR2 SVGIG (reference sequence). CDR3 length: 14 amino acids. V was clipped by 0 bases and J by 5 bases, with 13 bases between them. The CDR3 sequence: CAWSVGPNSYGYTF. CDR3 nucleotides: TGTGCCTGGAGTGTGGGGCCTAACTCTTATGGCTACACCTTC.

This sequence joins TRBV10-3 and TRBJ2-1; 7 bases map to TRBD2. CDR3 size: 13 residues. Germline lookup yields CDR1 ENHRY and CDR2 SYGVKD. The J segment lost 7 bases and the V segment lost 2 bases, leaving 2 bases of the junction unmatched. The CDR3 DNA reads as TGTGCCATCAGTGAGGGACTAGTTAATGAGCAGTTCTTC. Translation gives CAISEGLVNEQFF.

V and J are TRBV5-1 and TRBJ2-1, with D perhaps matching TRBD2 (5 bases). The germline V gene encodes CDR1 SGHRS and CDR2 YFSETQ. CDR3 length: 16 residues. With 3 bases removed from V and 2 bases from J, the gap between germline ends came to 15 bases. CDR3 sequence: CASSYAPGFTYNEQFF. CDR3 bases: TGCGCCAGCAGCTACGCGCCGGGGTTTACCTACAATGAGCAGTTCTTC.

The chain employs TRBV3-1 (or the pseudogene TRBV3-2) and TRBJ2-5, with 14 bases aligning to TRBD2. The V gene end was trimmed by 8 bases and the J gene end by 5 bases; junction bases not matched to a gene: 22. The CDR3 totals 20 residues. In germline, CDR1 is LGHDT, CDR2 YNNKEL (reference sequence). CDR3 residues: CASARLRTSGGPDSSETQYF. DNA of the CDR3: TGTGCCAGCGCTAGACTGAGGACTAGCGGGGGGCCGGATTCTTCGGAGACCCAGTACTTC.

The chain joins TRBV3-1 (or the pseudogene TRBV3-2) to TRBJ2-3; D is perhaps TRBD2 (6 bases). Deletions cut 1 base from V and 3 bases from J, with 14 bases between. Germline V gene data show CDR1 as LGHDT and CDR2 as YNNKEL (reference sequence). The CDR3 spans 16 residues. DNA for the CDR3: TGTGCCAGCAGCCAAGTGGTGACTAGTGGTACAGATACGCAGTATTTT. Protein sequence: CASSQVVTSGTDTQYF.

The chain carries TRBV14 and TRBJ1-6, with D possibly matching TRBD1 (5 bases). This CDR3 comprises 15 residues. Germline V gene lookup returns CDR1 SGHDN and CDR2 FVKESK. The germline V and J ends were trimmed by 2 bases and 9 bases, with 14 bases remaining between them. The CDR3 nucleotides are TGTGCCAGCAGCCAACGACGGGGACGTGGTTCACCCCTCCACTTT. Translating it yields CASSQRRGRGSPLHF.

The V and J genes are TRBV5-4 and TRBJ1-2; D is uncertain. Germline V gives CDR1 SGHNT, CDR2 YYREEE (reference sequence). The V and J ends lost 3 bases and 4 bases respectively, with 10 bases between them. The CDR3 consists of 13 residues. CDR3 protein: CASSSEQGYGYTF. CDR3 bases: TGTGCCAGCAGCTCGGAACAAGGCTATGGCTACACCTTC.

The chain employs TRBV6-5 and TRBJ1-2; D gene unclear. The germline gives CDR1 MNHEY, CDR2 SVGAGI. The V end lost 9 bases, the J end lost 0 bases, and 8 bases lay between the germline ends. The CDR3 has 12 residues. In DNA form, the CDR3 reads TGTGCCAGGGAGGGAACTAACTATGGCTACACCTTC. As protein: CAREGTNYGYTF.

The chain couples TRBV7-9 to TRBJ1-5; TRBD1 matches at 9 bases. V was clipped by 1 base and J by 9 bases; unmatched bases: 10. The CDR3 covers 16 residues. Germline V gene data show CDR1 as SEHNR and CDR2 as FQNEAQ (reference sequence). CDR3 in amino acids: CASSLDFSDRGRPQHF. CDR3 coding DNA: TGTGCCAGCAGCTTAGATTTTTCGGACAGGGGAAGGCCCCAGCATTTT.

The V and J genes are TRBV7-2 and TRBJ2-1; D may correspond to TRBD1 or TRBD2 (5 bases each). CDR1 is SGHTA, CDR2 FQGNSA, per germline. CDR3 length: 15 residues. The V and J ends lost 2 bases and 12 bases respectively, with 20 bases between them. DNA for the CDR3: TGTGCCAGCAGCTTAAGGGGACCCCGAAACCTGGGGCAGTTCTTC. Amino acid sequence: CASSLRGPRNLGQFF.

V and J are TRBV20-1 and TRBJ1-2; 8 bases match TRBD1. The CDR3 runs to 15 residues. J lost 3 bases, V lost 3 bases, and 9 bases had no gene match. Germline lookup yields CDR1 DFQATT and CDR2 SNEGSKA (reference sequence). Here the CDR3 DNA reads TGCAGTGCTAGTGACAGGGGTTTTTTGGACTATGGCTACACCTTC. It translates to CSASDRGFLDYGYTF.